A selection of T cell receptor beta chains follows, all from one sample in a study of cytomegalovirus exposure and HLA in healthy donors. This table comes from immunoSEQ multiplex PCR, and its TCRdb copy is limited to in-frame clones, with some not included. This table has more than 95,000 clones, 70% to 85% appearing once. Sequenced: PBMCs. The receptors were gathered from a woman aged 18-29 years in good health and CMV-seropositive. Both conserved end residues are part of each CDR3. A D gene is named only where the DNA matches it firmly. Some rows mark clone size as missing; the rest say once, few, many or name a class of expanded clone.

V,J,size,D,DNA,CDR3
TRBV30,TRBJ2-1,NA,NA,TGTGCCTGGAGTGCCCTGTCTGCCTACAATGAGCAGTTCTTC,CAWSALSAYNEQFF
TRBV2,TRBJ2-3,NA,TRBD1,TGTGCCAGCAGCGGACAGGGCACAGATACGCAGTATTTT,CASSGQGTDTQYF
TRBV28,TRBJ2-2,NA,NA,TGTGCCAGCAGTACCTCGGGACATGGGAACACCGGGGAGCTGTTTTTT,CASSTSGHGNTGELFF
TRBV11-3,TRBJ2-7,NA,TRBD2,TGTGCCAGCAGCTTAGATAGCGGGTCGTCCTACGAGCAGTACTTC,CASSLDSGSSYEQYF
TRBV6-1,TRBJ1-2,NA,TRBD1,TGTGCCAGCAGTGCACAGGGGGCCAGCGGCTACACCTTC,CASSAQGASGYTF
TRBV7-2,TRBJ1-5,NA,NA,TGTGCCAGCAGCTTATTCGCGGGGGGGCAGGGGAGTCAGCCCCAGCATTTT,CASSLFAGGQGSQPQHF
TRBV23-1,TRBJ2-7,NA,NA,TGCGCCAGCATACAACACGAGCAGTACTTC,CASIQHEQYF
TRBV7-9,TRBJ2-2,NA,NA,TGTGCCAGCAACACCGGGACACCTGTTGCCGGGGAGCTGTTTTTT,CASNTGTPVAGELFF
TRBV5-6,TRBJ2-7,few,TRBD1,TGTGCCAGCAGCCGAAATCCGGGACAGGCCTACGAGCAGTACTTC,CASSRNPGQAYEQYF
TRBV11-2,TRBJ2-7,NA,TRBD2,TGTGCCAGCAGCTTAGCCGCGGGAGGACGTTACGAGCAGTACTTC,CASSLAAGGRYEQYF